Included here is one TCR beta chain sequence, with context. Its antigen remains unidentified. One base away there is no much larger clone; base qualities are not given. The data were obtained in a study of T cell responses to AZD1222 COVID-19 vaccine (dated by TCRdb to about 2021). Concerning the study at large: Because spike-specific TCR depth and breadth did not differ between the two schedules, AZD1222 recipients who got a second dose at roughly 4 weeks were pooled with those who got a second dose at roughly 12 weeks. TCR sequencing was performed for over 230 trial participants, of whom 200 to 210 were given two doses of AZD1222 and around 25 were given two doses of MenACWY control vaccine. Enrollment into the trials was organized by age into subgroups of 18-55, 56-69 and 70-plus years, and those subgroups contained approximately 150, 30 and 60 TCR-sequenced participants, respectively.

Trimming removed 3 bases from V and 2 bases from J; the gene matches leave 4 bases unexplained. The germline V gene sets CDR1 to SGDLS and CDR2 to YYNGEE. Spanning cysteine to phenylalanine, the CDR3 consists of 16 amino acids. Just CDR3 DNA is preserved here, 48 bases in frame from base 1. What the research found in general, with its limitations: Participants were mostly white British, with more females than males. The authors suggested clonal diversity may have been underestimated. In the small 56-69-year group, the increase in depth fell short of significance, most likely because of low power. Conclusions about previously exposed vaccinees are limited, since just a handful of AZD1222 recipients were seropositive for SARS-CoV-2 at baseline. Because no day 14 peak-response samples were available, repertoires were characterized only after the peak T cell response. CD4 TCRs associated with the vaccine covered the entire spike protein, and the dominant responses were in regions 160-218 and 743-854. Spike-specific TCR breadth and depth rose significantly after two AZD1222 doses compared with day 0 and with MenACWY recipients. Reportedly, almost half of the unique spike-specific TCRs recognized epitopes lying outside the regions that are mutated in the B.1.351 and B.1.1.7 variants.

The time point tag for this specimen amounts to: baseline before first vaccination. Vaccinee samples came from UK trials COV001 and COV002, including a single-blind randomized controlled phase 2/3 trial of AZD1222 (ChAdOx1 nCoV-19) in healthy adults. For TCRbeta chain sequencing, PBMC samples from trial participants were taken at day 0 and at day 28 after the second dose. The CDR3 regions of human TCRbeta chains were analyzed by immunosequencing. In the paper's pipeline: TCRs in the repertoires were compared against a reference library of SARS-CoV-2-specific TCRs that had been generated with the MIRA antigen-specificity platform. Breadth was defined as the fraction of unique TCRs that were SARS-CoV-2-associated, and depth was defined as the fraction of total T cells that were SARS-CoV-2-associated. Using the MIRA data, every spike-specific TCR was mapped to the spike region that the TCR reacted to and assigned to either a CD4 or a CD8 class. Log10-transformed breadth and depth values were compared by one-way ANOVA with Sidak's multiple comparisons tests. TCRdb obtained this table from immuneACCESS and retained in-frame rearrangements with V and J assigned. These tables miss some clones; where compared with another copy, unresolved V genes account for less than half of the shortfall, and the remainder is unexplained. Clonal size and the V and J genes are those of that table, whereas D and trimming came from the DNA. The sample has 120,000 to 150,000 clones on record, about 91% of them singletons. Clones ranked in the top ten supply more than 1.3% of the sample.

The input for sequencing was peripheral blood, taken on day 0 of AZD1222 vaccination. This chain is built from TRBV9 and TRBJ2-3, with TRBD2 identical over 12 junction bases. This TCR was recovered from an adult in good health. The CDR3 reads as follows: CASSAASGRDTDTQYF. The DNA sequence is as follows: TGTGCCAGCAGCGCCGCTAGCGGGAGGGACACAGATACGCAGTATTTT.